The clone carrying this T cell receptor beta chain was seen only a few times. The data are from a study of blood T cell repertoires in COVID-19. Using immunoSEQ multiplex PCR, the repertoire was profiled, and TCRdb retains in-frame clones only, with some absent. The sample shows 90,000 to 130,000 clones, approximately 90% of them seen only once. Germline CDR1 reads SGHTS; CDR2 reads YDEGEE. V lost 3 bases, J lost 5 bases, and 5 bases stayed unmatched. This CDR3 contains 14 residues. The sequencing input was peripheral blood. The V gene is TRBV5-8, the J gene TRBJ2-3, with 8 bases fitting TRBD1. The receptor was derived from a woman aged 50 to 65 with acute or convalescent COVID-19. In DNA form, the CDR3 reads TGTGCCAGCAGCTCCTTACAGGGGGAAGATACGCAGTATTTT. Translation gives CASSSLQGEDTQYF. The complete variable domain, with remaining parts taken from reference TRBV5-8 and TRBJ2-3, reads EAGVTQSPTHLIKTRGQQATLRCSPISGHTSVYWYQQALGLGLQFLLWYDEGEERNRGNFPPRFSGRQFPNYSSELNVNALELEDSALYLCASSSLQGEDTQYFGPGTRLTVL.